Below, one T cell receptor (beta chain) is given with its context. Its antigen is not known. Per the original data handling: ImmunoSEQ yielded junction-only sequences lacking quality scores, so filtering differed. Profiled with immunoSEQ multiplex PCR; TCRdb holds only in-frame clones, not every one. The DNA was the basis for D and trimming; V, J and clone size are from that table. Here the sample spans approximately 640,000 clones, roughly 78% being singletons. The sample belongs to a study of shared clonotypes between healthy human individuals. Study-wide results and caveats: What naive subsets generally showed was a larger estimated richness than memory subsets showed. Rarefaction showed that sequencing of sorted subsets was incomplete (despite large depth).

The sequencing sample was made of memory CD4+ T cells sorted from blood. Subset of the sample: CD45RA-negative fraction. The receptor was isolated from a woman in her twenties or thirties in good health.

CDR3 residues: CSVEDLGGTNTEAFF. The CDR3 DNA sequence: TGCAGCGTTGAAGATCTTGGGGGGACGAACACTGAAGCTTTCTTT. The V call is TRBV29-1, the J call TRBJ1-1, with D possibly TRBD1 on 5 matching bases. V was cut by 0 bases and J by 1 base, with 12 bases left in between. Germline V gives CDR1 SQVTM, CDR2 ANQGSEA. The CDR3 covers 15 residues.